Listed below are T cell receptor beta chains from one sample, sequenced in a study of T cells in Graves' hyperthyroidism and ophthalmopathy. Via MiXCR, TCRdb re-called the multiplex PCR reads, giving one row per CDR3 protein. The sample has 450,000 to 650,000 distinct CDR3 sequences, around 21% seen once; the top ten hold approximately 25%. Sequenced material: blood. Receptors were obtained from a man aged 18 to 30 with Graves' hyperthyroidism. CDR3s include the opening cysteine and the closing phenylalanine or tryptophan.

TRBV28 | CASSFPDSWGNQPQHF
TRBV29-1 | CSASGTRRNTGELFF
TRBV28 | CASSFWSGAPNGYTF
TRBV5-1 | CASSPGQYTNYGYTF
TRBV12-3/TRBV12-4 | CASSLGPGAHSPLHF
TRBV11-3 | CASSLPGHGSYEQYF
TRBV4-1 | CASSPEPQGNTIYF
TRBV20-1 | CSARDLAGGYEQYF
TRBV24-1 | CASSQRTGLYEQYF
TRBV3-1 | CASSPEGEGEQYF
TRBV20-1 | CSARRHYEQYF
TRBV11-3 | CASSPAGTAGNTIYF
TRBV5-5 | CASLNWDSGANVLTF
TRBV19 | CASSMGSNQPQHF
TRBV4-1 | CASSQPGLAGGPFGAYEQYF
TRBV19 | CASSQEGLRANYGYTF
TRBV30 | CAWSGGGSTYEQYF
TRBV24-1 | CATRQGLNTEAFF
TRBV10-3 | CAIRLDMNTEAFF
TRBV5-1 | CASSFGGGLTYEQYF
TRBV11-2 | CASSRGEEQFF
TRBV7-8 | CASSVRTGVGNTIYF